This TCR beta chain was obtained from a study of blood T cell repertoires in COVID-19. Background on the study: There were acute and convalescent COVID-19 samples, and they came from the United States, Italy and Spain. From T cells, B-cell-depleted T cells, or PBMCs came the material, which was cDNA or gDNA.

The ends lost 4 bases at V and 4 bases at J; junction bases unmatched: 8. The CDR3 consists of 16 residues. In germline, CDR1 is LGHDT, CDR2 YNNKEL (reference sequence). Per the original data handling: For nucleated cells, counts were estimated from reference gene primer amplification. Method: immunoSEQ multiplex PCR; TCRdb's copy keeps in-frame clones and lacks some. V and J calls and clone size are given by that table; D and trimming were obtained from the DNA. This table has over 130,000 clones, around three quarters appearing once. This TCR was recovered from a man aged 50 to 60 with acute or convalescent COVID-19. What was sequenced was peripheral blood. The chain couples TRBV3-1 (or the pseudogene TRBV3-2) to TRBJ2-1; 9 positions match TRBD1. As DNA, the CDR3 is TGTGCCAGCAGCCTTTCCGGGACAGGGCATTACAATGAGCAGTTCTTC. Residues: CASSLSGTGHYNEQFF.